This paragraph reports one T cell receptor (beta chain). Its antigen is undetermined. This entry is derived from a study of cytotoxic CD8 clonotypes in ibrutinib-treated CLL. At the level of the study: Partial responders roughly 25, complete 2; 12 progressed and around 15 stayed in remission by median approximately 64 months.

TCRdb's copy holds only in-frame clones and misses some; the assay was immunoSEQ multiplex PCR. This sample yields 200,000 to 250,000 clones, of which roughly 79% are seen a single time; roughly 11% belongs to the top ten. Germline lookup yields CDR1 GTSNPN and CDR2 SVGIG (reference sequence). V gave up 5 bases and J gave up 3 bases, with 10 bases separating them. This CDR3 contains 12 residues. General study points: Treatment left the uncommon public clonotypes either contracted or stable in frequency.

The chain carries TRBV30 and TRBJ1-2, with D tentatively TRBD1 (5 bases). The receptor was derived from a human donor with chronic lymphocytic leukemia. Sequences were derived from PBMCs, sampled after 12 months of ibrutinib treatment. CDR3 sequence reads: CAWAEQDYGYTF. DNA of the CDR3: TGTGCCTGGGCAGAACAGGACTATGGCTACACCTTC.